The sequence of this T cell receptor beta chain was determined in a study of response to subunit inactivated influenza vaccine. Study-wide points: Authors suggested each seasonal influenza vaccination recruits few new T cells.

Comment on this clonotype: Its antigen is not identified.

TCRdb passed the RT-PCR reads through MiXCR, listing each CDR3 protein once. There are approximately 700,000 distinct CDR3 sequences in the sample; approximately 15% occur only once, and 5.5% to 8% lies in the top ten. Germline assignment: CDR1 LNHNV and CDR2 YYDKDF (reference sequence). V shed 7 bases and J shed 6 bases, with 13 bases lying between them. The CDR3 sequence is 13 residues long. V usage is TRBV15 and J usage is TRBJ2-1; perhaps TRBD2 as D (5 bases). Sample: PBMCs from blood, taken less than 15 days before vaccination. The receptor comes from a man aged 50 to 60 who received an inactivated influenza vaccine. CDR3 protein: CATTNPGINEQFF. The CDR3 bases are TGTGCCACCACCAACCCGGGGATCAATGAGCAGTTCTTC.